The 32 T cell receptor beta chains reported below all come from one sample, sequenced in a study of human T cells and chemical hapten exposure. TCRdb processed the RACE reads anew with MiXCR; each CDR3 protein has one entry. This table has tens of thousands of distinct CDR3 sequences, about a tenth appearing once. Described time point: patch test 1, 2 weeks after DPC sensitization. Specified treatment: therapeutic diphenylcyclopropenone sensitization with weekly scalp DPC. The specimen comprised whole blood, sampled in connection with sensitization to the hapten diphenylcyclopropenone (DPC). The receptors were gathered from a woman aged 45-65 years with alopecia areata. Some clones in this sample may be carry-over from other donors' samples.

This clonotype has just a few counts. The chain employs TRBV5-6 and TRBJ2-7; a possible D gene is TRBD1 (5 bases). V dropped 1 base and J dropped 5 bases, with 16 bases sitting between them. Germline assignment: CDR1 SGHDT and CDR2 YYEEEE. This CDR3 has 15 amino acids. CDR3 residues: CASSLYVRDANEQYF. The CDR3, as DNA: TGTGCCAGCAGCTTGTATGTCAGGGATGCGAACGAGCAGTACTTC.

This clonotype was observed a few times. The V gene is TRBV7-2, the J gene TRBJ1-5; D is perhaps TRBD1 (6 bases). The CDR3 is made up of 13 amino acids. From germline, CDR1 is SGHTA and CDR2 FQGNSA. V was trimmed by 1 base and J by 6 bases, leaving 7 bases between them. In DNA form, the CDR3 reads TGTGCCAGCAGCTTAGGGGGGCCTCAGCCCCAGCATTTT. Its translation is CASSLGGPQPQHF.

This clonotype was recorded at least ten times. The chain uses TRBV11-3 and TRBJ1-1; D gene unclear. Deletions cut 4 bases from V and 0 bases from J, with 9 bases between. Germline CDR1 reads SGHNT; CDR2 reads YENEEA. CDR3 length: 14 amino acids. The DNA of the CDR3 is TGTGCCAGCAGCTATCCGGCTATGAACACTGAAGCTTTCTTT. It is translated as CASSYPAMNTEAFF.

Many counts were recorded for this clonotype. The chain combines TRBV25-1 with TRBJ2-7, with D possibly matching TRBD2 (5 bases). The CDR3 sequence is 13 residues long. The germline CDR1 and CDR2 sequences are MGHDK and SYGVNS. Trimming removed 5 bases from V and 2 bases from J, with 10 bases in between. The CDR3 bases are TGTGCCAGCAGTCGGCACGGGGCCTACGAGCAGTACTTC. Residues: CASSRHGAYEQYF.

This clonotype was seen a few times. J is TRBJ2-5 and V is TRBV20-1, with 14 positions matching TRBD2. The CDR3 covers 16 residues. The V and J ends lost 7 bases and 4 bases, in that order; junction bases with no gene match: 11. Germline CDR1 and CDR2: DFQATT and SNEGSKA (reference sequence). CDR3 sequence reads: CSVKGGLAGAGETQYF. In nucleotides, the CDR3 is TGCAGTGTGAAAGGGGGACTAGCGGGAGCCGGAGAGACCCAGTACTTC.

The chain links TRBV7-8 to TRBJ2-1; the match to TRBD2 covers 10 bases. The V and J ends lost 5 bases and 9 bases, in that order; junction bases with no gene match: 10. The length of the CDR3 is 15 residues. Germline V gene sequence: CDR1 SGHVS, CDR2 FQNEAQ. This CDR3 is CASSGGLAGGTEQFF. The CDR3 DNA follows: TGTGCCAGCAGCGGCGGGTTAGCGGGAGGTACTGAGCAGTTCTTC.

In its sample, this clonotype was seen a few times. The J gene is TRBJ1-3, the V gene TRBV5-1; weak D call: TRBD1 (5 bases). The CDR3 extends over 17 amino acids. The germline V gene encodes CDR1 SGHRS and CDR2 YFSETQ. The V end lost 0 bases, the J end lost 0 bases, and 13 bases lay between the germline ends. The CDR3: CASSLVAGLSSGNTIYF. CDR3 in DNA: TGCGCCAGCAGCTTGGTGGCAGGGTTGAGCTCTGGAAACACCATATATTTT.

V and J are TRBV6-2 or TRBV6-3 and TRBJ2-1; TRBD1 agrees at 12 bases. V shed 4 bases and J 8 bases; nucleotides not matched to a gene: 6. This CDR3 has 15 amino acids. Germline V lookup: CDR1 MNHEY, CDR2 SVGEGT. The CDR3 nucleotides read TGTGCCAGCAGTTCCGGGACAGGGGGCTGGTATGAGCAGTTCTTC. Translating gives CASSSGTGGWYEQFF.

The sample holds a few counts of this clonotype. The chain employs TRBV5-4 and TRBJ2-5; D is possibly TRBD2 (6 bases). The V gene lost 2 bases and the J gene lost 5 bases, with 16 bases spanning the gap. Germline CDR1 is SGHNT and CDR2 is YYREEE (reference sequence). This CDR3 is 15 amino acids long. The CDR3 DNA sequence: TGTGCCAGCAGCTTACCTGGGGGGAAGAGGGAGACCCAGTACTTC. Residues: CASSLPGGKRETQYF.

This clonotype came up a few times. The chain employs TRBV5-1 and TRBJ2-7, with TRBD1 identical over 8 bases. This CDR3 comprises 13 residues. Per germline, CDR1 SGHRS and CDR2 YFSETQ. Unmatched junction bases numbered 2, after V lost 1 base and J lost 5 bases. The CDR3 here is CASSLSGGDEQYF. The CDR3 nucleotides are TGCGCCAGCAGCTTGTCAGGGGGCGACGAGCAGTACTTC.

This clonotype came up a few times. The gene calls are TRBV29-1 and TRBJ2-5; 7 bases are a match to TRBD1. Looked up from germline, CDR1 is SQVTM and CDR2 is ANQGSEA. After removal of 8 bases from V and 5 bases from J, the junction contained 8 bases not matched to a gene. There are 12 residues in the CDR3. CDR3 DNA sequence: TGCAGCTCCCAAAGGGACAGTGAGACCCAGTACTTC. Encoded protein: CSSQRDSETQYF.

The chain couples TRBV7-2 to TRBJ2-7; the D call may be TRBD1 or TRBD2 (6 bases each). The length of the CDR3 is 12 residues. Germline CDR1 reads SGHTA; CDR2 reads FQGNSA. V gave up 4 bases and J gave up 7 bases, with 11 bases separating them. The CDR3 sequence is CASSSWRGEQYF. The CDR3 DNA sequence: TGTGCCAGCAGCTCTTGGAGGGGGGAGCAGTACTTC.

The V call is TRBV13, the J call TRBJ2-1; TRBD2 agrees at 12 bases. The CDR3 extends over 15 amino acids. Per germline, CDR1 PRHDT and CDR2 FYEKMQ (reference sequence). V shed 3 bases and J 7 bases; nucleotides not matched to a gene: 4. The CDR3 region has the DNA TGTGCCAGCAGCTTTTCTAGCGGGAGGGTTAATGAGCAGTTCTTC. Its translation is CASSFSSGRVNEQFF.

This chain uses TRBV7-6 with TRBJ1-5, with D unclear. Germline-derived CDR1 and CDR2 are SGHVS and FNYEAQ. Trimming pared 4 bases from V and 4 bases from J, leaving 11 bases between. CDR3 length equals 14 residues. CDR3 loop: CASSSGRANQPQHF. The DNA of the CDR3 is TGTGCCAGCAGCTCCGGACGGGCGAATCAGCCCCAGCATTTT.

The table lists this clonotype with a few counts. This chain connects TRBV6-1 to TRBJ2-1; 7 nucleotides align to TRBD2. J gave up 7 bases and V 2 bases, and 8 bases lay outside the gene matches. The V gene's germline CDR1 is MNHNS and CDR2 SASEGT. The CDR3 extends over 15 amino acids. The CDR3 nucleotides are TGTGCCAGCAGTGAAAGCAGACTAGCTACTAATGAGCAGTTCTTC. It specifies CASSESRLATNEQFF.

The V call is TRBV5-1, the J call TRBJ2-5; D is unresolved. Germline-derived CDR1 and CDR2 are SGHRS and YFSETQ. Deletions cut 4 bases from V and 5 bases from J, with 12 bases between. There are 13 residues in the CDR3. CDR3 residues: CASSAAVLETQYF. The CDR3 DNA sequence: TGCGCCAGCAGCGCAGCCGTTCTGGAGACCCAGTACTTC.

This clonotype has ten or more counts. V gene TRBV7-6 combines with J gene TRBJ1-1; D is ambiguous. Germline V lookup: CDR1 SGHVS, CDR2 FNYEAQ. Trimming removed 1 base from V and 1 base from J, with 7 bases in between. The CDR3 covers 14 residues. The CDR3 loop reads CASSLGPGNTEAFF. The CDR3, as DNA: TGTGCCAGCAGCTTAGGGCCGGGGAACACTGAAGCTTTCTTT. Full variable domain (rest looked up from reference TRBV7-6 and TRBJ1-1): GAGVSQSPRYKVTKRGQDVALRCDPISGHVSLYWYRQALGQGPEFLTYFNYEAQQDKSGLPNDRFSAERPEGSISTLTIQRTEQRDSAMYRCASSLGPGNTEAFFGQGTRLTVV.

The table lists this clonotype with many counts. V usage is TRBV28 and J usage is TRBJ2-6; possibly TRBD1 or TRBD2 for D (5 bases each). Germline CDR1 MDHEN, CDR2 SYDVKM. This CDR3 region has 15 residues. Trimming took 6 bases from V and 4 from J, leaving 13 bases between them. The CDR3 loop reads CASSSLGDGANVLTF. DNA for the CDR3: TGTGCCAGCAGCTCCCTTGGGGACGGGGCCAACGTCCTGACTTTC.

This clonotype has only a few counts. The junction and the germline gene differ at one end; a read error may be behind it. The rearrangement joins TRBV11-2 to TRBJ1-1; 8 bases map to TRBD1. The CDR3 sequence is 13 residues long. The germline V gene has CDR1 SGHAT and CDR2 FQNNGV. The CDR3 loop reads CVSSRTGPTEAFF. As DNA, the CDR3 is TGTGTCAGCAGCCGGACAGGGCCCACTGAAGCTTTCTTT.

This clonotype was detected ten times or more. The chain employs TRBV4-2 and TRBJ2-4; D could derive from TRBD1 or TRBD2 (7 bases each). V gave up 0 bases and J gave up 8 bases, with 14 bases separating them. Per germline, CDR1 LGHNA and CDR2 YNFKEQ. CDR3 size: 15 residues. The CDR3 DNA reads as TGTGCCAGCAGCCAAGAAGGGGGAGGGGGCGACATTCAGTACTTC. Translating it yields CASSQEGGGGDIQYF.

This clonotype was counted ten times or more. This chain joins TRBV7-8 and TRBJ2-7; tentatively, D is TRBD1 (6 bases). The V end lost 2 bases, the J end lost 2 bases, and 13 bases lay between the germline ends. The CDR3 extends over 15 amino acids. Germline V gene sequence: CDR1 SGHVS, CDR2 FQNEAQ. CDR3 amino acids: CASSLIETGPYEQYF. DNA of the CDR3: TGTGCCAGCAGCTTAATCGAGACAGGCCCCTACGAGCAGTACTTC.

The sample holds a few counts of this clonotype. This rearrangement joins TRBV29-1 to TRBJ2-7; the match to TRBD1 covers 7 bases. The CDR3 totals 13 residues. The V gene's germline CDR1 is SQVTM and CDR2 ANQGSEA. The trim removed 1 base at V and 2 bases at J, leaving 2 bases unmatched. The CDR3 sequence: CSVEGTGTYEQYF. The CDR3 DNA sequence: TGCAGCGTTGAAGGGACAGGAACCTACGAGCAGTACTTC.

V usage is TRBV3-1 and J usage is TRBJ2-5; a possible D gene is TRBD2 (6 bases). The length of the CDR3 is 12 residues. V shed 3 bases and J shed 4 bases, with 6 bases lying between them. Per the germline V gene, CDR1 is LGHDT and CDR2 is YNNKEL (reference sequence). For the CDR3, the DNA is TGTGCCAGCAGCCAGGGGGGAGAGACCCAGTACTTC. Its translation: CASSQGGETQYF.

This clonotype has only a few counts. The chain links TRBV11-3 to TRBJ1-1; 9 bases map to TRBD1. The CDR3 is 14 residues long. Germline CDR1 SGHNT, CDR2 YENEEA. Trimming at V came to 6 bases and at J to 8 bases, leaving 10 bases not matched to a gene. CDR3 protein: CASRRQGGSGEAFF. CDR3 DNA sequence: TGTGCCAGCAGGAGACAGGGGGGGTCGGGAGAAGCTTTCTTT.

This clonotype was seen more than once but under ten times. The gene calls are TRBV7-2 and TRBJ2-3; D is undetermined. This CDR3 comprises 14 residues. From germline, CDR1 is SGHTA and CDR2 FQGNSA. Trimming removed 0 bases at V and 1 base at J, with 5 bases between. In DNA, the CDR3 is TGTGCCAGCAGCTTAGCAATGCGCACAGATACGCAGTATTTT. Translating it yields CASSLAMRTDTQYF.

The DNA of the CDR3 is TGCAGCGTTGCTCAGGGACCCAGCACAGATACGCAGTATTTT. The encoded protein is CSVAQGPSTDTQYF. The chain recombines TRBV29-1 with TRBJ2-3, with D perhaps assigned TRBD1 or TRBD2 (5 bases each). This CDR3 spans 14 amino acids. Deletions cut 4 bases from V and 0 bases from J, with 11 bases between. Germline V gives CDR1 SQVTM, CDR2 ANQGSEA.

The CDR3 spells CASSRNRNTGELFF. The CDR3 nucleotides read TGCGCCAGCAGCCGCAACAGGAACACCGGGGAGCTGTTTTTT. The rearrangement uses TRBV4-3 and TRBJ2-2; D gene uncertain. The CDR3 is 14 residues long. Germline CDR1 LGHNA, CDR2 YSLEER. V was trimmed by 4 bases and J by 1 base, leaving 7 bases between them.

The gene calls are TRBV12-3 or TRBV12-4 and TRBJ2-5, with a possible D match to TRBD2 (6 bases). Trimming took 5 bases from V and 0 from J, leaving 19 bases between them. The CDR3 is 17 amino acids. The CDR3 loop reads CASSPGPGERYQETQYF. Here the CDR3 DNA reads TGTGCCAGCAGTCCAGGCCCGGGAGAGAGGTACCAAGAGACCCAGTACTTC.

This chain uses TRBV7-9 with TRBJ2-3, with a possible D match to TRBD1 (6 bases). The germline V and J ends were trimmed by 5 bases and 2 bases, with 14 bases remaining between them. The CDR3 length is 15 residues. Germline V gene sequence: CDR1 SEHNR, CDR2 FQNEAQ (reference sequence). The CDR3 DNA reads TGTGCCAGCAGCCCCGGTAGGGGGATCACAGATACGCAGTATTTT. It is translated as CASSPGRGITDTQYF.

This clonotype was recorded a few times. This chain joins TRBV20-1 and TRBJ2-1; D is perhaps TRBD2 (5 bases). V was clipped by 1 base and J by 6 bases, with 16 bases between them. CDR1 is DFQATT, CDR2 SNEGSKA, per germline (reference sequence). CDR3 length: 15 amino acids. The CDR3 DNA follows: TGCAGTGCTAGAGCAGTCGGGGTACCGGGCAATGAGCAGTTCTTC. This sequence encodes CSARAVGVPGNEQFF.

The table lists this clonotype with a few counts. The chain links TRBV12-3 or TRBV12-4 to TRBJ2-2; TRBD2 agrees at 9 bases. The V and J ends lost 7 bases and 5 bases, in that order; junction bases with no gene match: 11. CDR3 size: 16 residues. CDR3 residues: CASTRSPAGGTGELFF. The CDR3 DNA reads TGTGCCAGCACCCGTAGTCCAGCGGGGGGAACCGGGGAGCTGTTTTTT.

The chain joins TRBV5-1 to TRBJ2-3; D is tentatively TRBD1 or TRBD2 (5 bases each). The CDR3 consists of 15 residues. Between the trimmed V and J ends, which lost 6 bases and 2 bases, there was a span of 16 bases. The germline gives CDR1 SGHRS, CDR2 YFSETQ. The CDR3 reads CASIPRQTTTDTQYF. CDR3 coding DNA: TGCGCCAGCATTCCCCGACAGACTACCACAGATACGCAGTATTTT.